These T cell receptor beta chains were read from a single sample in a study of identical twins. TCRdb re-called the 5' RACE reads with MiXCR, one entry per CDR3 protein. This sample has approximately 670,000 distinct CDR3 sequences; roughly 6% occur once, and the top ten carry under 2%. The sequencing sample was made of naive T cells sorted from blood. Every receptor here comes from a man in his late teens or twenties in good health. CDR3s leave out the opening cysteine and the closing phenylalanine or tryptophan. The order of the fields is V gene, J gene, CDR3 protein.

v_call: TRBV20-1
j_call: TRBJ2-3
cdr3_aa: RVGYSGTGDTQY

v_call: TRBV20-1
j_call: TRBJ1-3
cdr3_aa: SARDIEGRSGNTIY

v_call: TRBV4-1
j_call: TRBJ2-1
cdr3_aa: ASSQVPAGGGRNEQF

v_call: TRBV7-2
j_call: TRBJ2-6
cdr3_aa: ASSLAQEFTFGANVLT

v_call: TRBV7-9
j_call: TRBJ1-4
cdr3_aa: ASSLTGTQEKLF

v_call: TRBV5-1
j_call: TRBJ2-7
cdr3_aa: ASSEVSGMDYEQY

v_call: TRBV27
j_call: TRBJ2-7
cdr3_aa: ASSFTSIPTGAYEQY

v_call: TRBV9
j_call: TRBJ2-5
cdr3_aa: ASSVASDSQETQY

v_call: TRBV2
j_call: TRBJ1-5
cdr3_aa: ASRGGTLTRQPQH

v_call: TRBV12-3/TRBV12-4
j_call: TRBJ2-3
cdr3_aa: ASRWGISDTDTQY

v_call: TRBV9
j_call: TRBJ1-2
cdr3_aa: ASSVEVEGGYT

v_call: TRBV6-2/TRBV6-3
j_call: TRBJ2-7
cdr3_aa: ASSYSPRGDDEQY

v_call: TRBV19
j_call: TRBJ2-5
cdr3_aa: ASGPAQETQY

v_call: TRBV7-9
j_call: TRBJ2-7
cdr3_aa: ASSLEKPYEQY

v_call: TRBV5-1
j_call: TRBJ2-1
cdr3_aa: ASSLSGQGTSEQF

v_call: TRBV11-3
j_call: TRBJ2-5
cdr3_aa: ASSLVGGRAMETQY

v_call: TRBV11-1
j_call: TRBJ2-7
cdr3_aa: ASSLSRVYALDSPYEQY

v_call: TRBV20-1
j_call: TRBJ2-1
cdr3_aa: SARDPGGKSYNEQF

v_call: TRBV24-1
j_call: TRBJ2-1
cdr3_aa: ATSAGGPWNEQF

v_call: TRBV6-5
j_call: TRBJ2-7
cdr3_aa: ASSYPRGQISYEQY

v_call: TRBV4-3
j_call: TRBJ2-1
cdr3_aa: ASSQAMAGGPGGFNEQF

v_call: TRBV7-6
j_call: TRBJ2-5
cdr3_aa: ASTSVVRETQY

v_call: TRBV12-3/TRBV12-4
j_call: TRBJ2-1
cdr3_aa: ASSDGRPAGRNEQF

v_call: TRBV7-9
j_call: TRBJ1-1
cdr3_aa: ASSLYTRLNTEAF

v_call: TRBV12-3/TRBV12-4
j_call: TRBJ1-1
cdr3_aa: ASSHPLRGVDTEAF

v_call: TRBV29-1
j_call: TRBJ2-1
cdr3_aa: SVPVRGNEQF

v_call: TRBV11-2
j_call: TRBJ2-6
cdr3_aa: ASQGWGADFSGANVLT

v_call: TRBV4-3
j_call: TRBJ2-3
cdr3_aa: ASSPSTGTDTQY

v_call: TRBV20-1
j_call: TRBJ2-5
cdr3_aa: SATRDRGWETQY

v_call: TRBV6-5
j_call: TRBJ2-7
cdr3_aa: ASSYAYSGASSYEQY

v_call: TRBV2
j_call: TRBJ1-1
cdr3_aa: ASSEVGVGAAPEAF

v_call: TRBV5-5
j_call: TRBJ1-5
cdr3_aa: ASSHDREDQPQH

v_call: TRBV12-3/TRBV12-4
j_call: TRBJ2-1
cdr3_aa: ASSLEVLAGGEQF

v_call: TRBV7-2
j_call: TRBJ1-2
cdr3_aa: ASSVHRDKLDGYT

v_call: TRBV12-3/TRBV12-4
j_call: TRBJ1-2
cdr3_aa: ASSPGQGAKDYT

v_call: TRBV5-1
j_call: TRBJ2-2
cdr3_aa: ASSPFGTGALNTGELF

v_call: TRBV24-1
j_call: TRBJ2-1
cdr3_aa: ATSDGEETYNEQF

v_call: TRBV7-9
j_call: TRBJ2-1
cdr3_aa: ASETGTPREQF

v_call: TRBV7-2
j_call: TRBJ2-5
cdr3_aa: ASSLAFAGRWGETQY

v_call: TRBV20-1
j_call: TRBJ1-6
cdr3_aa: SARKDRDYNSPLH

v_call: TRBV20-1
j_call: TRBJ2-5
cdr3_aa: SASRGPSQETQY

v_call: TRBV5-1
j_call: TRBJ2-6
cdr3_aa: ASSLGATGANVLT

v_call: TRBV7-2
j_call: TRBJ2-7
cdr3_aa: ASSVSREQY

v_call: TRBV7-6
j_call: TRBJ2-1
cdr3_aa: ASSLGGLAGFDEQF

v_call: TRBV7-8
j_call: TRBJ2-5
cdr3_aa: ASSLVLFRATWGETQY

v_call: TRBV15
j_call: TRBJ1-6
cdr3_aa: ATSPRQAQSVSPLH